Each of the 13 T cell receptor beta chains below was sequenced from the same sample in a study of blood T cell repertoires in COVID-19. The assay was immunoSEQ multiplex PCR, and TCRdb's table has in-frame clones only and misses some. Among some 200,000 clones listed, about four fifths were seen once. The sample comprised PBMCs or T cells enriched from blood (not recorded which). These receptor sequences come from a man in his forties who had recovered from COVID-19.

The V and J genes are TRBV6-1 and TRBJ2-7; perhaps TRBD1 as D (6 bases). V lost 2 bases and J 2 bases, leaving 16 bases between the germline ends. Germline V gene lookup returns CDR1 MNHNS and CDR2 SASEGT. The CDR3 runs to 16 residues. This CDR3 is CASSEPQGTLTYEQYF. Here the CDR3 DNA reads TGTGCCAGCAGTGAACCACAGGGAACCCTCACCTACGAGCAGTACTTC.

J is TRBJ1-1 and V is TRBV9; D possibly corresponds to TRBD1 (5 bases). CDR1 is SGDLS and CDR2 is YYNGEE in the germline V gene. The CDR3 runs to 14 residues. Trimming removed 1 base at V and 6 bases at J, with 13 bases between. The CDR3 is CASSVSGAQAEAFF. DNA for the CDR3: TGTGCCAGCAGCGTAAGCGGGGCCCAGGCTGAAGCTTTCTTT.

Here the CDR3 reads CATYQGQLRLNYGYTF. The CDR3 DNA reads as TGTGCCACGTACCAGGGGCAACTACGCTTAAACTATGGCTACACCTTC. The V and J genes are TRBV28 and TRBJ1-2, with D perhaps matching TRBD1 (6 bases). This CDR3 is 16 amino acids long. The ends were cut back, 10 bases at V and 2 bases at J, with 23 bases in the middle. Germline V gene lookup returns CDR1 MDHEN and CDR2 SYDVKM.

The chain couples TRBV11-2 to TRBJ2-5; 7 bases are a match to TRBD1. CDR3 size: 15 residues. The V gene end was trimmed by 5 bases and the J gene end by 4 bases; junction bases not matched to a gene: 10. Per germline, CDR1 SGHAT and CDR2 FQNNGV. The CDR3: CASSQGTANGETQYF. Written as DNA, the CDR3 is TGTGCCAGCAGCCAAGGGACAGCGAATGGAGAGACCCAGTACTTC.

The CDR3 region is CASSWREVRTDTQYF. CDR3 sequence (DNA): TGTGCCAGCAGTTGGAGGGAGGTTCGCACAGATACGCAGTATTTT. The V call is TRBV6-2 or TRBV6-3, the J call TRBJ2-3, with TRBD2 as a possible D gene (6 bases). Trimming left V 4 bases short and J 1 base short, with 12 bases between. This CDR3 spans 15 amino acids. Germline loops: CDR1 MNHEY, CDR2 SVGEGT.

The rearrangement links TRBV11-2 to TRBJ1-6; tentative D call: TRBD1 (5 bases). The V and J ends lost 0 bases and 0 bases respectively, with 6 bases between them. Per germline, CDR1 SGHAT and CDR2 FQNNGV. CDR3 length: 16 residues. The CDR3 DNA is TGTGCCAGCAGCTTAGAGGGGGGCTCCTATAATTCACCCCTCCACTTT. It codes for CASSLEGGSYNSPLHF.

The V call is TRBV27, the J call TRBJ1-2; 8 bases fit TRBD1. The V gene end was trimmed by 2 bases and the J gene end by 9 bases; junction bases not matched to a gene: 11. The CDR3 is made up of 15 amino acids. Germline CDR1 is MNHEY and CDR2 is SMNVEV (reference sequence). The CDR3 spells CASSLRSTGDRSYTF. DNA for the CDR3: TGTGCCAGCAGTTTACGCTCGACAGGGGACAGAAGCTACACCTTC.

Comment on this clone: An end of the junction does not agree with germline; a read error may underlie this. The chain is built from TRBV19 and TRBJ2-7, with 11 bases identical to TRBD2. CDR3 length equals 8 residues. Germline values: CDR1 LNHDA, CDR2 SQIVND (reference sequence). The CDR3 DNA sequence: TGTGCCGGGGGGACTAGCGGCTTC. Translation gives CAGGTSGF. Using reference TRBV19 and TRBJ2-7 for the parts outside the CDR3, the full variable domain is DGGITQSPKYLFRKEGQNVTLSCEQNLNHDAMYWYRQDPGQGLRLIYYSQIVNDFQKGDIAEGYSVSREKKESFPLTVTSAQKNPTAFYLCAGGTSGFGPGTRLTVT.

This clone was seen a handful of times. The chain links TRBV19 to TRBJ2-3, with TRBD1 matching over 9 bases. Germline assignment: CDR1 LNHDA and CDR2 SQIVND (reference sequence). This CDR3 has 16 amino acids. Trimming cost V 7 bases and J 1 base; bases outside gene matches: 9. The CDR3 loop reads CASNPRWTGGTDTQYF. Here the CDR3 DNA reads TGTGCCAGTAATCCAAGATGGACAGGGGGCACAGATACGCAGTATTTT.

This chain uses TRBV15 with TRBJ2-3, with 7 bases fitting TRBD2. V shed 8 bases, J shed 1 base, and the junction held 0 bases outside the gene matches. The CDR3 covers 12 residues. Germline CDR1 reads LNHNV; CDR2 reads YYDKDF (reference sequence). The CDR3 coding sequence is TGTGCCACCGCGGGAGGCACAGATACGCAGTATTTT. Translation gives CATAGGTDTQYF.

Here the CDR3 reads CAWSGASGGANVLTF. The CDR3 coding sequence is TGTGCCTGGAGTGGGGCCTCAGGTGGGGCCAACGTCCTGACTTTC. The chain employs TRBV30 and TRBJ2-6; D call uncertain. CDR3 length: 15 residues. With 1 base removed from V and 3 bases from J, the gap between germline ends came to 10 bases. Looked up from germline, CDR1 is GTSNPN and CDR2 is SVGIG (reference sequence).

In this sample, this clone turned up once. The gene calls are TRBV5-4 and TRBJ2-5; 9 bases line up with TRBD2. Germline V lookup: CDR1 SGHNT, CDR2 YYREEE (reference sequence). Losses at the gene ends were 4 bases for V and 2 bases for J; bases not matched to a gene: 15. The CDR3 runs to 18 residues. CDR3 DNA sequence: TGTGCCAGCAGCCGCGCTCTGTATGCGGGGGGGACACAAGAGACCCAGTACTTC. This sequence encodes CASSRALYAGGTQETQYF.

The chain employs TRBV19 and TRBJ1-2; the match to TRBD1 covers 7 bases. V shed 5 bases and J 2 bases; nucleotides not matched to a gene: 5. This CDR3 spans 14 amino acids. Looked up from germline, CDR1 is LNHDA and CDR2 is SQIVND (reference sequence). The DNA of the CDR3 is TGTGCCAGTAGTCCTACGGGACAGAACTATGGCTACACCTTC. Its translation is CASSPTGQNYGYTF.